This T cell receptor (beta chain) was captured in a study of early T cells in non-severe SARS-CoV-2 infection. Study findings and constraints: Matches to VDJdb favored anti-spike CD8 responses and missed private and CD4 specificities.

This clonotype came up many times. Its antigen is as yet unknown. Individual cDNA molecules carried attached unique molecular identifiers. Using its own MiXCR run on the 5' RACE reads, TCRdb lists one record per CDR3 protein. The sample lists tens of thousands of distinct CDR3 sequences, roughly 9.5% occurring once. The germline V and J ends were trimmed by 4 bases and 7 bases, with 14 bases remaining between them. Germline V lookup: CDR1 SQVTM, CDR2 ANQGSEA. The CDR3 spans 13 residues. The rearrangement links TRBV29-1 to TRBJ2-1; D unclear. Sequenced input: whole blood. This clonotype was obtained from an adult who was a healthcare worker with PCR-confirmed SARS-CoV-2 infection or an uninfected control (not recorded which). The CDR3, as DNA: TGCAGCGTTGCCCAGCCAGAGAGGAATGAGCAGTTCTTC. As protein: CSVAQPERNEQFF.